Described below is a single T cell receptor beta chain sequence and its context. Its antigen is still unknown. From germline, CDR1 is PRHDT and CDR2 FYEKMQ (reference sequence). Trimming removed 5 bases at V and 2 bases at J, with 10 bases between. The CDR3 has 14 residues. This entry comes from a study of CD8 T cell repertoires and HIV-1 epitope variants. Study overall: Twenty-five autologous and known Gag and Nef epitope variant peptides each stimulated T cells separately.

Produced via immunoSEQ multiplex PCR; TCRdb's table is partial and in-frame only. The profile covers a few thousand clones, with approximately 70% appearing a single time and around 43% taken by the ten largest. The genes are TRBV13 and TRBJ1-5; unclear D gene. The sequencing input was cultured CD8+ T cells derived from PBMCs. This TCR was recovered from a male donor with HIV. CDR3 nucleotides: TGTGCCAGCAGCCTCGGGAACCGCAATCAGCCCCAGCATTTT. Translation: CASSLGNRNQPQHF. Based on the CDR3 plus reference TRBV13 and TRBJ1-5, the full variable domain is AAGVIQSPRHLIKEKRETATLKCYPIPRHDTVYWYQQGPGQDPQFLISFYEKMQSDKGSIPDRFSAQQFSDYHSELNMSSLELGDSALYFCASSLGNRNQPQHFGDGTRLSIL.